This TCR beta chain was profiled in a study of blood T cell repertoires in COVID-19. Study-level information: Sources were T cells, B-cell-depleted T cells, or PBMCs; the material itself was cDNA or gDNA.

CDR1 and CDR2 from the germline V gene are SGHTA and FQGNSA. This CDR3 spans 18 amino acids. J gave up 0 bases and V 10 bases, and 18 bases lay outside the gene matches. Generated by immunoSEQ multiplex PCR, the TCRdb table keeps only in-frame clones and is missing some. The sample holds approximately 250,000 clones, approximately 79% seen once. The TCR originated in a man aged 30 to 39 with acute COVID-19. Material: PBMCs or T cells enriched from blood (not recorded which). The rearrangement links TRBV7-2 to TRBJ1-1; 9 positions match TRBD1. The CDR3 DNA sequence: TGTGCCAACGGACAGGTCCGGGACAGGGCTTGGCTGAACACTGAAGCTTTCTTT. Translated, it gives CANGQVRDRAWLNTEAFF.